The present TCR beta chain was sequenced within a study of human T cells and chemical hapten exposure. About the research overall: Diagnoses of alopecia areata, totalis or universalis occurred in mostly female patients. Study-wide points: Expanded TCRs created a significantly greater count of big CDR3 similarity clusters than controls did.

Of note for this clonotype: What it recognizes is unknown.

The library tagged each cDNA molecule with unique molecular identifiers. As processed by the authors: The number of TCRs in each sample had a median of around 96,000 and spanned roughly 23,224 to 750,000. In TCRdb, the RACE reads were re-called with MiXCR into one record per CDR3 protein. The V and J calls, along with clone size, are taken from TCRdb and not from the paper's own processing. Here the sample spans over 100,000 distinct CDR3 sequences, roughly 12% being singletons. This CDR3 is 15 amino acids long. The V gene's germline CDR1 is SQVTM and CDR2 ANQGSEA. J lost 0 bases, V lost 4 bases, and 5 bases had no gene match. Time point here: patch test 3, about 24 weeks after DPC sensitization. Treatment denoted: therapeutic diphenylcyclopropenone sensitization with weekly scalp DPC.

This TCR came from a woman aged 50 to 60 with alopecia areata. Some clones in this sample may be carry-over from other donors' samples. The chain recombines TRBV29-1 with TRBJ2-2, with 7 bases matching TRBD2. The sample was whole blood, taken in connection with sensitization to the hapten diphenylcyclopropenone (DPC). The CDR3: CSVVASGANTGELFF. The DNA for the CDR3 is TGCAGCGTTGTGGCTAGCGGAGCGAACACCGGGGAGCTGTTTTTT.